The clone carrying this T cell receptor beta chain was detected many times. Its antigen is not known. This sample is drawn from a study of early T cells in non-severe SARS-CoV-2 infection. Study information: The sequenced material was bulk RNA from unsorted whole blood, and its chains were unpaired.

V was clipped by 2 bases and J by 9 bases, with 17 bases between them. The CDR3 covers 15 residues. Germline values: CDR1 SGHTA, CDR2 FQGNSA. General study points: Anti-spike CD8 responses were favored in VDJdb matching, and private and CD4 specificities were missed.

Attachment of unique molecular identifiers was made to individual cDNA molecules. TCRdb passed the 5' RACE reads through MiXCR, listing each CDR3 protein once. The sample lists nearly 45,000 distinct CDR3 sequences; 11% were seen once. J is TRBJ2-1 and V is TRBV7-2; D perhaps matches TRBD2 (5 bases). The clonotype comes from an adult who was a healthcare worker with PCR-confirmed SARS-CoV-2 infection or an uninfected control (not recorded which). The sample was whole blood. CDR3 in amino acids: CASSLLRAGGVEQFF. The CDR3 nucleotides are TGTGCCAGCAGCTTACTGAGGGCGGGTGGGGTTGAGCAGTTCTTC.